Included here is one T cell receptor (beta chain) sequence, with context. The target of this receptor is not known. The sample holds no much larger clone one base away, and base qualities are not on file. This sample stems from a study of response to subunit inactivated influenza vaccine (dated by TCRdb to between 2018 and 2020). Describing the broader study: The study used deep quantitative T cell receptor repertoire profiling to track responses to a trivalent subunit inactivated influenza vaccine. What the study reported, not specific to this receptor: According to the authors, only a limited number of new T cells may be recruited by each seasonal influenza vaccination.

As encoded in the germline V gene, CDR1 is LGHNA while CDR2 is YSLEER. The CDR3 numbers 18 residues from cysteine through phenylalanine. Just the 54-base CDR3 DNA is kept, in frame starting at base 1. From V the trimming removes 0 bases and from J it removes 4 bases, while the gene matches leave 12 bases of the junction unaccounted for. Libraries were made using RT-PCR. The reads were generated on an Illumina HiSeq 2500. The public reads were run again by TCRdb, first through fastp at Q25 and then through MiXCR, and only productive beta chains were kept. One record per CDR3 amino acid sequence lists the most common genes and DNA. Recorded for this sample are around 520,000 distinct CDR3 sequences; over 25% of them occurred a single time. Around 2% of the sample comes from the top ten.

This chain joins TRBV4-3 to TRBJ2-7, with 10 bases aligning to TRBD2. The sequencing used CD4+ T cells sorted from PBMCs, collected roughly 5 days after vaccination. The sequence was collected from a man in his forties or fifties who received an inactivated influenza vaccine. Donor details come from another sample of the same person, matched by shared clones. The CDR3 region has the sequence CASSQEKGLADVNYEQYF. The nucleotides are TGCGCCAGCAGCCAAGAAAAAGGACTAGCGGATGTAAATTACGAGCAGTACTTC.